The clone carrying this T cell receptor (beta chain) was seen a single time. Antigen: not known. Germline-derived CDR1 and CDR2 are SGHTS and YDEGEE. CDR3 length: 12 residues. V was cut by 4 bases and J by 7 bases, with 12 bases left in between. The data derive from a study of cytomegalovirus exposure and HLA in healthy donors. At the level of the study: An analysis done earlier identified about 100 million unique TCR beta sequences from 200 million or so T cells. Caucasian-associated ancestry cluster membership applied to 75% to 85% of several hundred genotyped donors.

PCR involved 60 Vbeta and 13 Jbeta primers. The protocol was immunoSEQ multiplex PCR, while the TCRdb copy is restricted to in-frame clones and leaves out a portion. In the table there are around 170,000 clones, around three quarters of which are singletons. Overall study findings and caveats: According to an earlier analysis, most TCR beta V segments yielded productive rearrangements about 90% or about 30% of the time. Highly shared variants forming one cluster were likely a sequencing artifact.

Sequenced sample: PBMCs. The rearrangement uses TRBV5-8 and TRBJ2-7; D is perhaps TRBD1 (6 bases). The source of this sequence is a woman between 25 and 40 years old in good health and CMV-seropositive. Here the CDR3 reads CASSTTRGEQYF. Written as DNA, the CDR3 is TGTGCCAGCAGCACCACCAGGGGAGAGCAGTACTTC.